These T cell receptor beta chains were read from a single sample in a study of T cell changes during pregnancy in multiple sclerosis. Repertoires were generated with immunoSEQ multiplex PCR, while TCRdb's copy carries only in-frame clones and drops some. The profile covers some 50,000 clones, with 85% to 95% appearing a single time and around 0.9% taken by the ten largest. The sample was peripheral blood, taken after pregnancy. All receptors come from a female donor with multiple sclerosis, enrolled in a pregnancy study. CDR3s include the opening cysteine and the closing phenylalanine or tryptophan. A D gene is named only where the DNA matches it firmly. Rows may omit the clone size; those that give it use once, few, many or a size class.

>TRBD2|TRBJ2-3|few|TRBV4-3
CASSQDLAGGPDTQYF
TGCGCCAGCAGCCAAGATCTAGCGGGGGGGCCGGATACGCAGTATTTT
>TRBD1|TRBJ1-1|.|TRBV7-9
CASSFSGDRVFEGTEAFF
TGTGCCAGCAGCTTCTCAGGGGACAGGGTGTTTGAGGGCACTGAAGCTTTCTTT
>.|TRBJ2-3|.|TRBV5-1
CASSLGFPSTDTQYF
TGCGCCAGCAGCTTGGGCTTTCCGAGTACAGATACGCAGTATTTT
>.|TRBJ1-1|.|TRBV5-5
CASSLPPGRVTEAFF
TGTGCCAGCAGCTTGCCGCCCGGGCGGGTAACTGAAGCTTTCTTT
>TRBD1|TRBJ1-1|.|TRBV9
CASSVGPPGQGGEAFF
TGTGCCAGCAGCGTAGGGCCCCCGGGACAGGGTGGTGAAGCTTTCTTT
>.|TRBJ1-4|.|TRBV7-6
CASSPRREKLFF
TGTGCCAGCAGCCCACGGCGGGAAAAACTGTTTTTT
>TRBD1|TRBJ1-2|.|TRBV19
CASSMSSGQGAYYGYTF
TGTGCCAGTAGTATGAGTTCGGGACAGGGGGCTTACTATGGCTACACCTTC
>TRBD1|TRBJ1-2|.|TRBV30
CASHRGGGYTF
TGTGCCTCGCACAGGGGGGGCGGCTACACCTTC
>.|TRBJ2-7|.|TRBV18
CASSPQLGAGSSYEQYF
TGTGCCAGCTCACCACAGCTGGGGGCCGGGTCCTCCTACGAGCAGTACTTC
>TRBD1|TRBJ1-1|.|TRBV4-3
CASSQTPTGVNTEAFF
TGCGCCAGCAGCCAAACGCCGACAGGGGTGAACACTGAAGCTTTCTTT
>TRBD1|TRBJ1-4|.|TRBV13
CASSSSYGTANEKLFF
TGTGCCAGCAGCTCCTCATACGGGACAGCTAATGAAAAACTGTTTTTT
>TRBD1|TRBJ2-2|.|TRBV2
CASSGQGSTGELFF
TGTGCCAGCAGTGGACAGGGATCAACCGGGGAGCTGTTTTTT
>.|TRBJ1-6|.|TRBV29-1
CSGKAGPSSPLHF
TGCAGCGGGAAGGCAGGGCCAAGTTCACCCCTCCACTTT
>TRBD2|TRBJ2-4|few|TRBV4-1
CASSQGLAGGLAKNIQYF
TGCGCCAGCAGCCAAGGACTAGCGGGGGGGTTAGCCAAAAACATTCAGTACTTC
>TRBD1|TRBJ1-3|.|TRBV6-5
CASSYSGQAGNTIYF
TGTGCCAGCAGTTACAGTGGACAGGCTGGAAACACCATATATTTT
>TRBD2|TRBJ2-7|once|TRBV7-2
CASSSQRGVWYEQYF
TGTGCCAGCAGCTCCCAGCGGGGGGTATGGTACGAGCAGTACTTC
>TRBD1|TRBJ1-2|.|TRBV29-1
CSVEVLGQGIYTF
TGCAGCGTTGAAGTGTTAGGACAGGGAATCTACACCTTC
>.|TRBJ1-1|.|TRBV7-3
CASSLVGANEAFF
TGTGCCAGCAGCTTAGTGGGGGCTAATGAAGCTTTCTTT
>TRBD1|TRBJ1-6|.|TRBV5-4
CASSPDRGHISPLHF
TGTGCCAGCAGCCCGGACAGGGGGCATATCTCACCCCTCCACTTT
>TRBD1|TRBJ2-1|.|TRBV19
CASKGGTGGLQRYNEQFF
TGTGCCAGTAAGGGAGGGACAGGGGGCTTACAAAGGTACAATGAGCAGTTCTTC
>TRBD1|TRBJ1-5|.|TRBV4-3
CASSQVVQGAANTQPQHF
TGCGCCAGCAGCCAAGTTGTCCAGGGGGCCGCTAATACTCAGCCCCAGCATTTT
>.|TRBJ2-1|.|TRBV7-3
CASRNAAGGAEQFF
TGTGCCAGCAGGAACGCAGCTGGGGGCGCTGAGCAGTTCTTC
>.|TRBJ2-3|.|TRBV27
CASSLLGTGGQNTQYF
TGTGCCAGCAGTTTACTCGGGACCGGGGGGCAAAATACGCAGTATTTT
>TRBD1|TRBJ1-5|.|TRBV19
CASSIGTGDQPQHF
TGTGCCAGTAGTATAGGGACAGGGGATCAGCCCCAGCATTTT
>TRBD2|TRBJ2-7|.|TRBV15
CATSSRWTSQYEQYF
TGTGCCACCAGCAGTCGGTGGACTAGTCAGTACGAGCAGTACTTC
>.|TRBJ1-1|.|TRBV5-3
CARSLLRTKAFF
TGTGCCAGAAGCTTGTTACGTACTAAAGCTTTCTTT
>.|TRBJ1-4|.|TRBV25-1
CASSERGVGEKLFF
TGTGCCAGCAGTGAACGGGGGGTAGGCGAAAAACTGTTTTTT
>.|TRBJ1-1|.|TRBV9
CASSQGGGLVNTEAFF
TGTGCCAGCAGCCAAGGGGGGGGTCTCGTGAACACTGAAGCTTTCTTT
>TRBD1|TRBJ1-1|.|TRBV30
CARQGNTEAFF
TGTGCCCGACAGGGGAACACTGAAGCTTTCTTT
>TRBD1|TRBJ1-2|.|TRBV4-1
CASSQRGRGRIEGYTF
TGCGCCAGCAGCCAAAGGGGGCGCGGGAGGATTGAGGGCTACACCTTC
>.|TRBJ2-2|.|TRBV5-4
CASSLTVVRPGELFF
TGTGCCAGCAGCCTTACAGTTGTCAGGCCCGGGGAGCTGTTTTTT
>TRBD1|TRBJ1-1|.|TRBV5-1
CASSSALRGPDTEAFF
TGCGCCAGCAGCTCGGCCCTCAGGGGGCCAGACACTGAAGCTTTCTTT
>TRBD1|TRBJ1-2|.|TRBV29-1
CSASGGQGRRLDYTF
TGCAGCGCCTCAGGGGGGCAGGGGCGTAGGTTGGACTACACCTTC
>TRBD2|TRBJ2-2|.|TRBV6-4
CASRRERGDTGELFF
TGTGCCAGCAGGCGGGAGAGGGGTGACACCGGGGAGCTGTTTTTT
>TRBD1|TRBJ1-4|.|TRBV27
CASSSISGGINEKLFF
TGTGCCAGCAGTTCGATTTCAGGGGGCATTAATGAAAAACTGTTTTTT
>TRBD1|TRBJ1-6|.|TRBV7-2
CASSLGQGARHLNNSPLHF
TGTGCCAGCAGCTTAGGACAGGGGGCGCGACACCTAAATAATTCACCCCTCCACTTT
>TRBD2|TRBJ2-5|.|TRBV7-2
CASSSRPGLAGRQETQYF
TGTGCCAGCAGCTCTAGACCGGGACTAGCGGGGAGACAAGAGACCCAGTACTTC
>.|TRBJ1-6|.|TRBV9
CASSVRDTSSYNSPLHF
TGTGCCAGCAGCGTCCGGGACACGAGCTCCTATAATTCACCCCTCCACTTT
>.|TRBJ1-5|.|TRBV9
CASSPYQGPNQPQHF
TGTGCCAGCAGCCCCTACCAGGGGCCTAATCAGCCCCAGCATTTT
>.|TRBJ2-1|.|TRBV7-2
CASSLVVGLGFDEQFF
TGTGCCAGCAGCTTAGTAGTAGGTCTGGGCTTTGATGAGCAGTTCTTC
>TRBD1|TRBJ1-1|.|TRBV29-1
CSVIGTGGPHTEAFF
TGCAGCGTCATCGGGACAGGAGGACCACACACTGAAGCTTTCTTT
>.|TRBJ2-3|.|TRBV5-4
CASSLAGTSTDTQYF
TGTGCCAGCAGCTTGGCAGGGACTAGCACAGATACGCAGTATTTT
>.|TRBJ2-2|.|TRBV2
CASSERTNTGELFF
TGTGCCAGCAGTGAGCGGACGAACACCGGGGAGCTGTTTTTT
>.|TRBJ1-1|.|TRBV9
CASSPTGNTEAFF
TGTGCCAGCAGTCCGACTGGGAACACTGAAGCTTTCTTT
>TRBD1|TRBJ2-3|.|TRBV7-2
CASSLRGGMGDTQYF
TGTGCCAGCAGCTTAAGAGGGGGCATGGGTGATACGCAGTATTTT